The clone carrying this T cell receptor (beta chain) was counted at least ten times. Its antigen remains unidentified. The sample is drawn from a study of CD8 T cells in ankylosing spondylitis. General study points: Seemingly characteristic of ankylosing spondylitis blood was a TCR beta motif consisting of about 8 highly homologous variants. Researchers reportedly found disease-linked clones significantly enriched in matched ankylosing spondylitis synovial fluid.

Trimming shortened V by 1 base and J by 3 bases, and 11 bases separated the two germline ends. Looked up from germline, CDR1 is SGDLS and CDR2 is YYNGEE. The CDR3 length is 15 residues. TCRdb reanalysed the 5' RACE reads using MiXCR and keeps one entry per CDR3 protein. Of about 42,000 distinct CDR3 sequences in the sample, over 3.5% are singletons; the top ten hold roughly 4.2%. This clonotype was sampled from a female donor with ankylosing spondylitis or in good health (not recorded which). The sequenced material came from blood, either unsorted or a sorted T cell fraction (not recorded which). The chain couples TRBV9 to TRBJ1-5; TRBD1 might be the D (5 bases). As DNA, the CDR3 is TGTGCCAGCAGCGTATCGGGGCTGATCAATCAGCCCCAGCATTTT. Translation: CASSVSGLINQPQHF.